This T cell receptor (beta chain) originates from a study of naive and memory T cell subsets. Study-level points and caveats: Clonotypes here are unpaired alpha or beta chain sequences.

Unmatched junction bases numbered 12, after V lost 3 bases and J lost 9 bases. This CDR3 has 16 amino acids. Germline CDR1 KGHDR, CDR2 SFDVKD. Both TRBC1 and TRBC2 were covered by a beta constant-region primer of two equimolar oligonucleotides. One entry per CDR3 protein, called by TCRdb with MiXCR from the UMI-ligation and nested PCR reads. The sample shows around 40,000 distinct CDR3 sequences, about an eighth of them seen only once. CD4+ T cell IFNgamma after overnight CMV lysate exposure gave donor CMV status. CD8 T cells were positively selected from what remained after CD4 positive selection. Sorting gates: effector memory CD45RA-CD27-, EMRA CD45RA+CD27-. This clonotype was recorded a few times. The antigen remains unidentified.

The specimen sequenced was effector memory CD4+ T cells from blood. Documented subset: effector memory, CD45RA- CD27-. The rearrangement joins TRBV24-1 to TRBJ2-1, with 8 bases fitting TRBD2. The origin of this receptor is a human donor in good health. DNA for the CDR3: TGTGCCACCAGTGATCTTAGCCTAGCGGGCTTAGGTGAGCAGTTCTTC. Translating gives CATSDLSLAGLGEQFF.